The 5 T cell receptor beta chains below come from one sample, sequenced in a study of T cells after somatic rescue of genetic block. Sequencing used immunoSEQ multiplex PCR; TCRdb keeps in-frame clones, though not all of them. The data contain approximately 110,000 clones, about 90% of them seen just once; the ten biggest clones take up over 1.1%. Sequencing was done on a sample of peripheral blood mononuclear cells (PBMCs). The receptors here all came from a woman under 30.

The chain is built from TRBV20-1 and TRBJ1-2, with TRBD1 as a possible D gene (5 bases). Looked up from germline, CDR1 is DFQATT and CDR2 is SNEGSKA (reference sequence). Trimming shortened V by 3 bases and J by 11 bases, and 13 bases separated the two germline ends. CDR3 size: 11 residues. For the CDR3, the DNA is TGCAGTGCTAGGTGGGACCTCGGGTACACCTTC. It translates to CSARWDLGYTF.

The chain employs TRBV7-3 and TRBJ2-1; TRBD2 agrees at 8 bases. With 8 bases clipped from V and 0 bases from J, the junction kept 9 bases outside the gene matches. In germline, CDR1 is SGHTA, CDR2 FQGTGA. The CDR3 totals 16 residues. CDR3 sequence: CASSPGGSRSYNEQFF. The CDR3 DNA reads as TGTGCCAGCTCGCCGGGAGGGTCGCGCTCCTACAATGAGCAGTTCTTC.

This sequence joins TRBV27 and TRBJ2-2; possibly TRBD1 or TRBD2 for D (7 bases each). The length of the CDR3 is 16 residues. The germline gives CDR1 MNHEY, CDR2 SMNVEV (reference sequence). Trimming took off 6 bases at V and 9 bases at J, with 23 bases between the two ends. The DNA of the CDR3 is TGTGCCAGCAGACCGAGGAGGGAGGGGGCTCAACGGGAGCTGTTTTTT. Its translation: CASRPRREGAQRELFF.

This clone was recorded only once. V and J are TRBV5-1 and TRBJ2-7; D not certain. Looked up from germline, CDR1 is SGHRS and CDR2 is YFSETQ. The CDR3 loop spans 14 amino acids. Trimming took off 0 bases at V and 3 bases at J, with 10 bases between the two ends. The CDR3 spells CASSLAESGYEQYF. In DNA, the CDR3 is TGCGCCAGCAGCTTGGCCGAGTCTGGCTACGAGCAGTACTTC.

This rearrangement joins TRBV5-1 to TRBJ1-5; 8 bases fit TRBD1. Germline CDR1 is SGHRS and CDR2 is YFSETQ. The J segment lost 2 bases and the V segment lost 0 bases, leaving 4 bases of the junction unmatched. This CDR3 is 16 amino acids long. The CDR3 is CASSLGSGGGNQPQHF. CDR3 sequence (DNA): TGCGCCAGCAGCTTGGGGTCAGGGGGCGGCAATCAGCCCCAGCATTTT.